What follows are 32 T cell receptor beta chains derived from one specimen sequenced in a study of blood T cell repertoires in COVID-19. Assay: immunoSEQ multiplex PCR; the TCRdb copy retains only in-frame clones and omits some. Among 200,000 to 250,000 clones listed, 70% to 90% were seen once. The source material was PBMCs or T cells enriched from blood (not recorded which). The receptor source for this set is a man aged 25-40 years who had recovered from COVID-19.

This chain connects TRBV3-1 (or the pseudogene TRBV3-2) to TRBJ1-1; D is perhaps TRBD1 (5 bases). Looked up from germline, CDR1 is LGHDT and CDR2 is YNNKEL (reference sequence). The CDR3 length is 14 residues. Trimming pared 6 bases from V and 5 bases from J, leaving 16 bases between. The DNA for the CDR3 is TGTGCCAGCAGTCCTATCCTCAGGGAAACTGAAGCTTTCTTT. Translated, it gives CASSPILRETEAFF.

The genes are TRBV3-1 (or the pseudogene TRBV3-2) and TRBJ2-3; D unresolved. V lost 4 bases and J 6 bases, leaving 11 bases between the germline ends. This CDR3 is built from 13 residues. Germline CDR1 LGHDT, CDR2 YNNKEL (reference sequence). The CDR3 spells CASSPFSLDTQYF. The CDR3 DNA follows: TGTGCCAGCAGCCCCTTCAGTTTGGATACGCAGTATTTT.

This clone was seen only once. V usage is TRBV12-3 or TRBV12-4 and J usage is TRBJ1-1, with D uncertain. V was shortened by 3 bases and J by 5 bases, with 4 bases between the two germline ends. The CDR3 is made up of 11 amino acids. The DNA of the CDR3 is TGTGCCAGCAGTTTCGGGACTGAAGCTTTCTTT. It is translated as CASSFGTEAFF.

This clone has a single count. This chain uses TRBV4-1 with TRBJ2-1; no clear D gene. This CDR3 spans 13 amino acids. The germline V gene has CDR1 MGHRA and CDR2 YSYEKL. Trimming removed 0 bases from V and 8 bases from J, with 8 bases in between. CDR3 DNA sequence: TGCGCCAGCAGCCAAGAAGTCGGTGATGAGCAGTTCTTC. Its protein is CASSQEVGDEQFF.

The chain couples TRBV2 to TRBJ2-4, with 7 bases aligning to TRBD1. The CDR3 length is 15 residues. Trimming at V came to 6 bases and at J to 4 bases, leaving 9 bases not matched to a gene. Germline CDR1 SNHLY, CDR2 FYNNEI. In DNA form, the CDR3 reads TGTGCCAGCAGGCTCCAGCCGGGACAGAAAAACATTCAGTACTTC. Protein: CASRLQPGQKNIQYF.

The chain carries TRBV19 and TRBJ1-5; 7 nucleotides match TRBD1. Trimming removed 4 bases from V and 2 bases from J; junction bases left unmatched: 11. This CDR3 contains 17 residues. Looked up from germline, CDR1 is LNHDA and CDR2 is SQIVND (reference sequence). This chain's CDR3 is CASSRNRGFSRNQPQHF. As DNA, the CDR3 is TGTGCCAGTAGTAGGAACAGGGGATTTAGTCGCAATCAGCCCCAGCATTTT.

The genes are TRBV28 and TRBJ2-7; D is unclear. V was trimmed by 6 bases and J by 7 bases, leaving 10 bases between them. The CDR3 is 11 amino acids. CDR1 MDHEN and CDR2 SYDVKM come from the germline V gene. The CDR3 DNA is TGTGCCAGCAGCGCCCCTAGGGAGCAGTACTTC. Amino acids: CASSAPREQYF.

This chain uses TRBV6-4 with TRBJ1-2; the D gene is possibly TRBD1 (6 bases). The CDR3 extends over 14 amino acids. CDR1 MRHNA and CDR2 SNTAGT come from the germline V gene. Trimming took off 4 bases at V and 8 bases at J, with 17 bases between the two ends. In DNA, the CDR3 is TGTGCCAGCAGTGTCTCCCCAGGGGCCGGAGGCTACACCTTC. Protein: CASSVSPGAGGYTF.

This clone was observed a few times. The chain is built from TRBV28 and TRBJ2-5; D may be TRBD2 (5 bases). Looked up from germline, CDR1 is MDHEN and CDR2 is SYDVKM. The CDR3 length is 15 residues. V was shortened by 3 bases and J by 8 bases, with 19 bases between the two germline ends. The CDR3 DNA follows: TGTGCCAGCAGTTTCTCTCCGACCCCCGGAGGAACCCAGTACTTC. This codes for CASSFSPTPGGTQYF.

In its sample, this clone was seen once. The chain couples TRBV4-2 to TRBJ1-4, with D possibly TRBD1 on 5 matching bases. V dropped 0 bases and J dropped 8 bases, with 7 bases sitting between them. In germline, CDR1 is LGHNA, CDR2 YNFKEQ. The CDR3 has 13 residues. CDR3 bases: TGTGCCAGCAGCCAAGATCGGGGGGAAAAACTGTTTTTT. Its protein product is CASSQDRGEKLFF.

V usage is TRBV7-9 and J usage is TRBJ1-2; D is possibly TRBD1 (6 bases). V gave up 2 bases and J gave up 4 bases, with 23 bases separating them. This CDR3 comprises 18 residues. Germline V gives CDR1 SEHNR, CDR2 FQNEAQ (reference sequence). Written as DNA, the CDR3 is TGTGCCAGCAGCTTAAGGATCAGGGGACATGGGGAAGGCTATGGCTACACCTTC. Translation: CASSLRIRGHGEGYGYTF.

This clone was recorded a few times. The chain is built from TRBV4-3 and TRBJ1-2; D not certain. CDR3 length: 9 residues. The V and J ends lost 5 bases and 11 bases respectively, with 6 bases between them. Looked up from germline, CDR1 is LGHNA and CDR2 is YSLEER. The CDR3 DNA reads TGCGCCAGCAGCTCTCCGTACACCTTC. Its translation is CASSSPYTF.

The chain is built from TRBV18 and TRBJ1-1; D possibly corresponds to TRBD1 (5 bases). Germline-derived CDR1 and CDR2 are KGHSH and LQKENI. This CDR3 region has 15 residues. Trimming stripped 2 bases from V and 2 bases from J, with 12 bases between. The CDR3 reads CASSPSAGRNTEAFF. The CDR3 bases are TGTGCCAGCTCACCATCGGCAGGGCGCAACACTGAAGCTTTCTTT.

The CDR3 sequence: CASSIFGQARETQYF. The CDR3 DNA sequence: TGTGCCAGTAGTATATTTGGACAGGCCCGCGAGACCCAGTACTTC. The genes are TRBV19 and TRBJ2-5; 7 nucleotides line up with TRBD1. Germline CDR1 LNHDA, CDR2 SQIVND (reference sequence). The J segment lost 5 bases and the V segment lost 2 bases, leaving 8 bases of the junction unmatched. The CDR3 has 15 residues.

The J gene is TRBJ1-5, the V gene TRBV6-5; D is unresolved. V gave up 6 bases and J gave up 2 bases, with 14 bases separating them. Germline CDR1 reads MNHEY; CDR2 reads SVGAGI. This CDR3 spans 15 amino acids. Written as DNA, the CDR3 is TGTGCCAGCAGCGTCGAGAGGGCCCGCAATCAGCCCCAGCATTTT. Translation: CASSVERARNQPQHF.

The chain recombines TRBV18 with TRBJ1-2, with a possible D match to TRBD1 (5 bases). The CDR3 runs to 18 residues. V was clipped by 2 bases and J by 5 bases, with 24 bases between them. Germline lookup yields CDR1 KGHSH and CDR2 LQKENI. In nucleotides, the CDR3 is TGTGCCAGCTCACCATTCCAGGGAACACCCGCGACAGAATATGGCTACACCTTC. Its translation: CASSPFQGTPATEYGYTF.

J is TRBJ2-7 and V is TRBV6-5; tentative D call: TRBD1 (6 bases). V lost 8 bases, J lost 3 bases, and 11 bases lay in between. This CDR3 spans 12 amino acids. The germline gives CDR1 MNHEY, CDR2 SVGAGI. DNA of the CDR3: TGTGCCAGCCGTACAGGGAGCTACGAGCAGTACTTC. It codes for CASRTGSYEQYF.

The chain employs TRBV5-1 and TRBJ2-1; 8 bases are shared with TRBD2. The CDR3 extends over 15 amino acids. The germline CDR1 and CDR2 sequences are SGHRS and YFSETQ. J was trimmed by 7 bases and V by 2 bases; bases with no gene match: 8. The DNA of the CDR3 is TGCGCCAGCAGCTTTAGCGGGATACGGGGAAATGAGCAGTTCTTC. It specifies CASSFSGIRGNEQFF.

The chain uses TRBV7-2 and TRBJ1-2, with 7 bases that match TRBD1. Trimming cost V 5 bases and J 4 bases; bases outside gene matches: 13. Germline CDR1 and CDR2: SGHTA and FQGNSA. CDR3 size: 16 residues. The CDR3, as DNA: TGTGCCAGCAGCAAACAGACAGGGAGTGGGGGCTATGGCTACACCTTC. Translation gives CASSKQTGSGGYGYTF.

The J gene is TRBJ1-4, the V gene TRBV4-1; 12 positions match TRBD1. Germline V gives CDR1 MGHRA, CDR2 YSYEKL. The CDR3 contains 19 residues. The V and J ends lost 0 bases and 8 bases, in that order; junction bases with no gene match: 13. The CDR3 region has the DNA TGCGCCAGCAGCCAAGATCTTGATGGGACAGGGGGCGGGGAAGAAAAACTGTTTTTT. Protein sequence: CASSQDLDGTGGGEEKLFF.

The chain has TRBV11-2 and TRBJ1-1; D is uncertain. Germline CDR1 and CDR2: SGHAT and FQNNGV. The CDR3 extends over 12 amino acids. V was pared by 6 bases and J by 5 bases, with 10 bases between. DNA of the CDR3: TGTGCCAGCAGGGAGCAGTGGACTGAAGCTTTCTTT. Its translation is CASREQWTEAFF. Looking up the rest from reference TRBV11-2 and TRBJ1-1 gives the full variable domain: EAGVAQSPRYKIIEKRQSVAFWCNPISGHATLYWYQQILGQGPKLLIQFQNNGVVDDSQLPKDRFSAERLKGVDSTLKIQPAKLEDSAVYLCASREQWTEAFFGQGTRLTVV.

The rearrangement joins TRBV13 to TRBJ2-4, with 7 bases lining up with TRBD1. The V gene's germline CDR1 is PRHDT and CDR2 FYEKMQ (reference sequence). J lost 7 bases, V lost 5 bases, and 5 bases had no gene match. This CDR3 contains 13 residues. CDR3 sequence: CASSPGTANIQYF. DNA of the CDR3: TGTGCCAGCAGCCCCGGGACAGCCAACATTCAGTACTTC.

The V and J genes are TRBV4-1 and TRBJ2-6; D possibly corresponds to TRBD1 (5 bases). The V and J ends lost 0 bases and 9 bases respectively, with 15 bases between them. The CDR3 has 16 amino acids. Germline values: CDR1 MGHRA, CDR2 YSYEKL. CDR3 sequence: CASSQDDRQWGNVLTF. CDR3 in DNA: TGCGCCAGCAGCCAAGATGACAGACAGTGGGGCAACGTCCTGACTTTC.

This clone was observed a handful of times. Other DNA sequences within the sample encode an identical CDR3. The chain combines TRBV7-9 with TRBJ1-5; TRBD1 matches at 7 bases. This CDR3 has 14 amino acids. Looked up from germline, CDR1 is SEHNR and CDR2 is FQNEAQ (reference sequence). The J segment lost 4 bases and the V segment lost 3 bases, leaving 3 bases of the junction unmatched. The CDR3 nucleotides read TGTGCCAGCAGCTTGTCGACAGGGAATCAGCCCCAGCATTTT. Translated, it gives CASSLSTGNQPQHF.

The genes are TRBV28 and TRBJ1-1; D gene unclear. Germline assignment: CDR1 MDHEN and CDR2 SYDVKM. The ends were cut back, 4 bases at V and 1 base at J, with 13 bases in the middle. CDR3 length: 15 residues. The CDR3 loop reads CASSSAGEGNTEAFF. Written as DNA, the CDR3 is TGTGCCAGCAGTTCCGCGGGAGAGGGGAACACTGAAGCTTTCTTT.

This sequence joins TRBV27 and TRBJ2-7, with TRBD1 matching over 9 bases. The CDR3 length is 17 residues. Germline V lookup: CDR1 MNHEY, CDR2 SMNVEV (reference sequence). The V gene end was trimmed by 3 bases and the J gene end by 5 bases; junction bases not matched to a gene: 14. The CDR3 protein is CASSFSEVQGAADEQYF. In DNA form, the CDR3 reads TGTGCCAGCAGTTTTTCCGAGGTACAGGGGGCCGCGGACGAGCAGTACTTC.

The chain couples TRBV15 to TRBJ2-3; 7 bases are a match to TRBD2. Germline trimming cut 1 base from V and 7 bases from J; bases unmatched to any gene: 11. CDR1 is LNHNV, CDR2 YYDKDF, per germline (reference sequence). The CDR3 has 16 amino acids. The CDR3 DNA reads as TGTGCCACCAGCAGAGTCGGGGCGGGAGCGTTAAATACGCAGTATTTT. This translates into CATSRVGAGALNTQYF.

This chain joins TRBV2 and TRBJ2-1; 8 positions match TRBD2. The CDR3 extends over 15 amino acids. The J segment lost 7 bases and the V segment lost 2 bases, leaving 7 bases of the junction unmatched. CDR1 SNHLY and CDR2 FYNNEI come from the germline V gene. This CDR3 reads CASSERGGPENEQFF. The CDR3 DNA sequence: TGTGCCAGCAGTGAACGGGGGGGGCCGGAAAATGAGCAGTTCTTC.

CDR3 in amino acids: CASSSLPSGYTF. The CDR3 DNA reads TGTGCCAGCAGCAGTCTCCCATCGGGCTACACCTTC. The chain couples TRBV12-3 or TRBV12-4 to TRBJ1-2; D remains ambiguous. V lost 6 bases and J 8 bases, leaving 13 bases between the germline ends. CDR3 size: 12 residues.

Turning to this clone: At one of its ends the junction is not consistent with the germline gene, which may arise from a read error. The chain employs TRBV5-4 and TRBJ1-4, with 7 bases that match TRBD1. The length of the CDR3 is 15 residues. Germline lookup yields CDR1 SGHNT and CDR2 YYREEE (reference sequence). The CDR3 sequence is CASSPGGTTNEKLFF. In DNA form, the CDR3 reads TGTGCCAGCAGCCCAGGGGGGACAACAAATGAAAAACTGTTTTTT.

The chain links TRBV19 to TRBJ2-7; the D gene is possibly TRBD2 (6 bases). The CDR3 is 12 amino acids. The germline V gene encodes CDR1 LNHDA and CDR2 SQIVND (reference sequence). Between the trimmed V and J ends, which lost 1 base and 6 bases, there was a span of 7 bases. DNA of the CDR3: TGTGCCAGTAGTATAGGCGGGACCGAGCAGTACTTC. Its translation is CASSIGGTEQYF.

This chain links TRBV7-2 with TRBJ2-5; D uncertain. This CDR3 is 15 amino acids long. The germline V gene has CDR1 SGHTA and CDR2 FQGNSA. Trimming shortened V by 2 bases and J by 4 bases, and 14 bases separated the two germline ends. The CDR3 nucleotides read TGTGCCAGCAGCTTACCTCGGTTAACGGGAGAGACCCAGTACTTC. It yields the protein CASSLPRLTGETQYF.